This TCR beta chain was retrieved from a study of cytomegalovirus exposure and HLA in healthy donors. This CDR3 comprises 15 residues. The germline CDR1 and CDR2 sequences are SGHNT and YYREEE (reference sequence). J lost 6 bases, V lost 1 base, and 4 bases had no gene match. Primers for the PCR totalled 60 Vbeta and 13 Jbeta. Using immunoSEQ multiplex PCR, the repertoire was profiled, and TCRdb retains in-frame clones only, with some absent. The sample consists of about 160,000 clones, roughly 84% of them appearing once. Sequencing was carried out using PBMCs. The clonotype comes from a man younger than 45 in good health and CMV-seronegative. This sequence joins TRBV5-4 and TRBJ2-3; TRBD2 agrees at 11 bases. CDR3 nucleotide sequence: TGTGCCAGCAGCTTGCAACTAGCGGGGGCGGATACGCAGTATTTT. The encoded protein is CASSLQLAGADTQYF.